In its sample, the clone carrying this T cell receptor beta chain was seen many times. The data were obtained in a study of T cells in Graves' hyperthyroidism and ophthalmopathy. Researchers took RNA transcripts and amplified the TCR beta CDR3 regions from them. With the HTBI primer set, the TCR CDR3 went through a first round of RT-PCR. Via MiXCR, TCRdb re-called the multiplex PCR reads, giving one row per CDR3 protein. The profile shows almost 500,000 distinct CDR3 sequences, about 20% of them singletons. Uncontrolled infection, other autoimmune disease, pregnancy or lactation excluded patients. From more than 9 ml of fresh peripheral blood, PBMCs were isolated. The TCR comes from a woman between 65 and 79 years old with Graves' ophthalmopathy. Specimen: blood.

In nucleotides, the CDR3 is TGTGCCAGCAGCATCCCAGACAATGAGCAGTTCTTC. Amino acids: CASSIPDNEQFF. The chain joins TRBV11-1 to TRBJ2-1; D ambiguous. Germline V gives CDR1 SGHAT, CDR2 FQDESV (reference sequence). The CDR3 has 12 residues. Trimming stripped 5 bases from V and 5 bases from J, with 7 bases between.